This T cell receptor beta chain was sequenced for a study of OX40 agonist ivuxolimab in advanced cancers. In terms of the full investigation: The costimulatory receptor OX40 (CD134) was targeted by ivuxolimab, a fully human IgG2 agonistic monoclonal antibody. The monotherapy dose-escalation portion (N = 52 patients) of the phase I ivuxolimab trial is reported in the paper. Intravenous ivuxolimab was administered to patients every 2 weeks at six dose levels: 0.01, 0.1, 0.3, 1.5, 3 and 10 mg/kg. Peripheral TCRbeta sequencing aimed to test whether ivuxolimab altered TCR sequence diversity and caused clonal T-cell expansion. Prior anti-PD-1, anti-PD-L1 or anti-CTLA-4 therapy was permitted, and checkpoint inhibitors had been received by roughly two fifths of dose-escalation patients. Of the approximately 54 dose-escalation patients, hepatocellular carcinoma was present in about 19, melanoma in approximately 15, renal cell carcinoma in 9 and head and neck cancer in 9. Partial responses were achieved by three dose-escalation patients, of whom one had hepatocellular carcinoma and two had cutaneous melanoma. A male proportion of 75% to 85% and a mean age of about 60 years, ranging from about 23 to 90, were recorded for the dose-escalation cohort.

To sequence the TCRbeta CDR3 region, genomic DNA was isolated from the sorted cells. The immunoSEQ Assay was used to sequence the TCRbeta CDR3 regions. Sourced from immuneACCESS, this table was stored by TCRdb with only in-frame sequences that have V and J called. A share of the clones is absent; for the studies checked, an unresolved V gene accounts for under half, and the remainder has no known explanation. For this sample the table gives over 65,000 clones, of which 84% were detected only once. The top ten constitute roughly 0.44% of the sample. The trial excluded patients who had a history of autoimmune disease or were on systemic immunosuppression. Peripheral blood for TCR sequencing was collected from all dose cohorts at baseline, on cycle 4 day 1, and on cycle 7 day 1. The samples were taken from a phase I, first-in-human, multicenter, open-label dose-escalation trial of ivuxolimab. Adults with locally advanced or metastatic melanoma, renal cell, hepatocellular, or head and neck squamous cell carcinoma were enrolled in the trial. Before TCR sequencing, CD4+ T cells and CD8+ T cells were sorted from peripheral blood as separate populations.

With respect to this clone: The antigen it recognizes is unknown. Base qualities are not provided; no much larger clone lies one nucleotide away.

The junction shows trimming of 6 bases on V and 3 bases on J, and the gene matches do not reach 6 bases of it. From a lookup of the germline V gene, CDR1 and CDR2 are MDHEN and SYDVKM. From the cysteine through the phenylalanine, the CDR3 covers 15 amino acids. Only the CDR3 region is kept as DNA, spanning 45 bases read in frame from base 1. On the study overall, not on this receptor specifically: Which antigens the clonally expanded peripheral T cells were specific for was not determined. Clonal expansion of both CD4+ and CD8+ blood T cells was observed from baseline to week 6 at doses 0.1 to 3.0 mg/kg. Low levels of normalized T-cell clonal expansion were also seen in some patients who did not respond. Partial responders in the 0.1-3.0 mg/kg groups had among the lowest normalized peripheral clonal expansion, especially among CD8+ T cells. After ivuxolimab, expanded clones were on average more numerous among CD8+ T cells than among CD4+ T cells.

The V gene is TRBV28 and the J gene is TRBJ1-5, and 9 junctional nucleotides match TRBD1. The sample here was CD4+ or CD8+ T cells sorted from blood, taken in a trial of the OX40 agonist ivuxolimab. This clonotype was obtained from an adult with an advanced solid tumor such as melanoma, head and neck, liver or kidney cancer. Here the CDR3 is given as CASSRRDRVNQPQHF. The DNA sequence reads TGTGCCAGCAGCCGCCGGGACAGGGTCAATCAGCCCCAGCATTTT.